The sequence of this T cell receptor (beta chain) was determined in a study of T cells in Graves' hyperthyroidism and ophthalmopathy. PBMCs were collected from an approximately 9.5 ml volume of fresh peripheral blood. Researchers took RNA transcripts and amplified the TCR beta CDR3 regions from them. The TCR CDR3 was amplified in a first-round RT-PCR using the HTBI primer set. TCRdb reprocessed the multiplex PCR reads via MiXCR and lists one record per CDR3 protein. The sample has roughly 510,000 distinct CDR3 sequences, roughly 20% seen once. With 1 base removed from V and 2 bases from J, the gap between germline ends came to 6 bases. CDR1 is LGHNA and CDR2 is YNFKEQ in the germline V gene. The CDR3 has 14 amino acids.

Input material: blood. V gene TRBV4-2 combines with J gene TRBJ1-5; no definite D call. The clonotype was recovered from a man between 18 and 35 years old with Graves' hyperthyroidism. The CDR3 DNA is TGTGCCAGCAGCCAAGTGTTCGGCAATCAGCCCCAGCATTTT. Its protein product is CASSQVFGNQPQHF.